This entry describes one T cell receptor beta chain. Antigen: not known. Other nucleotide sequences in the sample specify the same CDR3. The sample originates from a study of cytomegalovirus exposure and HLA in healthy donors. Study-wide findings and caveats: Most TCRs appeared rarely, but some public TCRs recurred in many donors. Only CMV serostatus was available as immune exposure information.

With 60 Vbeta and 13 Jbeta primers, the PCR was carried out. Some clones are missing from TCRdb's copy, which holds only in-frame ones; the method was immunoSEQ multiplex PCR. The sample records some 240,000 clones, roughly 91% being singletons. The donors gave bone marrow, and they were healthy. Germline CDR1 is SGHVS and CDR2 is FQNEAQ. The CDR3 loop spans 11 amino acids. Between the trimmed V and J ends, which lost 5 bases and 3 bases, there was a span of 5 bases. This clonotype originated in a girl aged 2-10 years in good health and CMV-seronegative. V usage is TRBV7-8 and J usage is TRBJ2-7; the D is unclear. Sequencing used PBMCs. The CDR3 protein is CASSVSYEQYF. DNA for the CDR3: TGTGCCAGCAGCGTCAGCTACGAGCAGTACTTC.